The TCR beta chain under discussion was sequenced for a study of cytomegalovirus exposure and HLA in healthy donors. The CDR3 sequence is 14 residues long. CDR1 and CDR2 (germline): PRHDT, FYEKMQ (reference sequence). The J segment lost 5 bases and the V segment lost 0 bases, leaving 0 bases of the junction unmatched. PCR was performed using 60 Vbeta and 13 Jbeta primers. Profiled with immunoSEQ multiplex PCR; TCRdb holds only in-frame clones, not every one. The sample gives more than 150,000 clones, around four fifths of which show up once; 1.4% is in the top ten. Sequencing was done on a sample of PBMCs. The chain joins TRBV13 to TRBJ2-3; 9 nucleotides align to TRBD2. The TCR was taken from a man younger than 30 in good health and CMV-seronegative. The DNA for the CDR3 is TGTGCCAGCAGCTTAGGGCGGGGGGGAGATACGCAGTATTTT. It is translated as CASSLGRGGDTQYF.